This is a list of T cell receptor beta chains from one sample in a study of T cell responses to AZD1222 COVID-19 vaccine. Generated by immunoSEQ multiplex PCR, the TCRdb table keeps only in-frame clones and is missing some. Found here are around 100,000 clones, around 87% of them singletons; the top ten hold around 3.8%. The material sequenced was peripheral blood, taken on day 0 of MenACWY control vaccination. The source of these receptors is an adult in good health. The CDR3 runs from the conserved cysteine through the conserved F or W. A D gene is named only where the DNA matches it firmly. Clone size is stated in some rows and not others, as once, few, many or a class when expanded.

abundance,v_gene,j_gene,d_gene,len,CDR3aa,CDR3nt
few,TRBV6-5,TRBJ2-7,TRBD2,15,CASRRTSVDPYEQYF,TGTGCCAGCAGGAGGACTAGTGTTGACCCCTACGAGCAGTACTTC
NA,TRBV18,TRBJ1-6,NA,16,CASSPGGVDYNSPLHF,TGTGCCAGCTCACCAGGGGGGGTCGATTATAATTCACCCCTCCACTTT
NA,TRBV7-2,TRBJ2-3,NA,17,CASSPHSSGWSTDTQYF,TGTGCCAGCAGCCCACATAGTTCAGGTTGGAGCACAGATACGCAGTATTTT
once,TRBV6-5,TRBJ2-1,NA,15,CASSYSDGDPNEQFF,TGTGCCAGCAGTTACTCGGACGGGGATCCCAATGAGCAGTTCTTC
NA,TRBV6-6,TRBJ1-1,NA,12,CASSYATVEAFF,TGTGCCAGCAGTTACGCGACAGTTGAAGCTTTCTTT
NA,TRBV7-7,TRBJ1-6,TRBD1,17,CASSLLARDRGNSPLHF,TGTGCCAGCAGCTTATTAGCTCGGGACAGGGGAAATTCACCCCTCCACTTT
NA,TRBV6-5,TRBJ1-5,NA,13,CASSLHGHQPQHF,TGTGCCAGCAGTTTACATGGGCATCAGCCCCAGCATTTT
NA,TRBV29-1,TRBJ1-2,TRBD1,12,CSVLDRGYGYTF,TGCAGCGTGCTGGACAGGGGCTATGGCTACACCTTC
once,TRBV7-2,TRBJ1-1,NA,15,CASSLNTGIRTEAFF,TGTGCCAGCAGCCTCAACACGGGAATTCGCACTGAAGCTTTCTTT
few,TRBV27,TRBJ1-5,NA,12,CASSLLGQPQHF,TGTGCCAGCAGTTTATTGGGTCAGCCCCAGCATTTT
NA,TRBV9,TRBJ1-5,NA,15,CASSRGRTLNQPQHF,TGTGCCAGCAGCCGGGGACGAACGCTCAATCAGCCCCAGCATTTT
NA,TRBV19,TRBJ2-1,TRBD1,16,CASSARTGATYNEQFF,TGTGCCAGTAGTGCGAGGACAGGGGCCACCTACAATGAGCAGTTCTTC
NA,TRBV30,TRBJ2-5,NA,14,CAWSVSTDAETQYF,TGTGCCTGGAGTGTAAGTACAGACGCGGAGACCCAGTACTTC
NA,TRBV6-2/TRBV6-3,TRBJ1-1,TRBD1,15,CASSYSDRGVTEAFF,TGTGCCAGCAGTTACAGCGACAGGGGGGTAACTGAAGCTTTCTTT
NA,TRBV9,TRBJ1-1,TRBD1,19,CASSAVGGYRGGVNTEAFF,TGTGCCAGCAGCGCCGTAGGAGGGTACAGGGGTGGTGTGAACACTGAAGCTTTCTTT
NA,TRBV11-2,TRBJ1-2,NA,14,CASSLDQGLDGYTF,TGTGCCAGCAGCTTAGATCAGGGTCTGGATGGCTACACCTTC
NA,TRBV6-2/TRBV6-3,TRBJ1-5,TRBD1,15,CASSSDRGAVEPQHF,TGTGCCAGCAGTTCGGACAGGGGGGCTGTGGAGCCCCAGCATTTT
NA,TRBV5-1,TRBJ1-2,NA,13,CASSESPGYGYTF,TGCGCCAGCAGCGAATCGCCAGGCTATGGCTACACCTTC
NA,TRBV2,TRBJ1-2,NA,15,CASSEVLGFEYGYTF,TGTGCCAGCAGTGAAGTTTTAGGGTTCGAGTATGGCTACACCTTC
few,TRBV19,TRBJ2-1,TRBD2,15,CASSISRVAGGQQFF,TGTGCCAGTAGTATCTCTAGGGTAGCGGGAGGCCAGCAGTTCTTC
NA,TRBV19,TRBJ1-1,NA,18,CASSIGRWGSSKNTEAFF,TGTGCCAGTAGTATAGGCCGGTGGGGCAGCAGCAAGAACACTGAAGCTTTCTTT
few,TRBV7-9,TRBJ2-3,NA,14,CASSLELPADTQYF,TGTGCCAGCAGCTTAGAGTTGCCCGCAGATACGCAGTATTTT
once,TRBV6-2/TRBV6-3,TRBJ1-6,NA,12,CASSWSYSPLHF,TGTGCCAGCAGTTGGTCTTATTCACCCCTCCACTTT
NA,TRBV5-1,TRBJ1-6,NA,16,CASSFGLGGDNSPLHF,TGCGCCAGCAGCTTTGGCTTGGGGGGGGATAATTCACCCCTCCACTTT
NA,TRBV25-1,TRBJ1-1,NA,12,CASSPGNTEAFF,TGTGCCAGCAGTCCGGGAAACACTGAAGCTTTCTTT
NA,TRBV4-1,TRBJ1-5,NA,15,CASSQDLAIYQPQHF,TGCGCCAGCAGCCAAGATTTGGCTATTTATCAGCCCCAGCATTTT
once,TRBV11-3,TRBJ2-4,NA,13,CASSFDSRDIQYF,TGTGCCAGCAGCTTCGACAGTAGGGACATTCAGTACTTC
once,TRBV7-3,TRBJ2-6,TRBD1,17,CASSRTGWASGANVLTF,TGTGCCAGCAGCAGGACAGGGTGGGCCTCTGGGGCCAACGTCCTGACTTTC
NA,TRBV12-3/TRBV12-4,TRBJ2-1,TRBD2,12,CASSPLAGEQFF,TGTGCCAGCAGCCCACTAGCGGGTGAGCAGTTCTTC
NA,TRBV7-9,TRBJ1-2,NA,16,CASSLVIASTENGYTF,TGTGCCAGCAGCTTAGTTATCGCGTCGACAGAAAATGGCTACACCTTC
NA,TRBV12-3/TRBV12-4,TRBJ2-7,TRBD1,13,CASGRDSPSEQYF,TGTGCCAGCGGCCGGGACAGTCCTTCTGAGCAGTACTTC
NA,TRBV2,TRBJ1-4,NA,15,CASSRTVGANEKLFF,TGTGCCAGCAGCCGGACAGTGGGAGCTAATGAAAAACTGTTTTTT
NA,TRBV4-1,TRBJ1-6,NA,17,CASSQPTGSRDNSPLHF,TGCGCCAGCAGCCAACCGACAGGAAGTCGTGATAATTCACCCCTCCACTTT
NA,TRBV6-5,TRBJ2-3,TRBD2,14,CASASSGGTDTQYF,TGTGCCAGCGCCTCTAGCGGGGGAACAGATACGCAGTATTTT
NA,TRBV4-1,TRBJ1-5,NA,16,CASSQDEAVSRQPQHF,TGCGCCAGCAGCCAAGATGAGGCCGTCTCCCGACAGCCCCAGCATTTT
few,TRBV3-1/TRBV3-2,TRBJ1-1,NA,15,CASSQEGLMNTEAFF,TGTGCCAGCAGCCAAGAGGGGCTGATGAACACTGAAGCTTTCTTT
NA,TRBV18,TRBJ1-3,NA,20,CASSPFVFSDYDFSGNTIYF,TGTGCCAGCTCACCATTTGTATTTTCGGACTACGACTTTTCTGGAAACACCATATATTTT
NA,TRBV7-2,TRBJ2-1,TRBD2,16,CASSPNGGALGYEQFF,TGTGCCAGCAGTCCTAACGGGGGGGCCTTGGGCTATGAGCAGTTCTTC
NA,TRBV6-2/TRBV6-3,TRBJ2-1,NA,15,CASSQEAGGYNEQFF,TGTGCCAGCAGCCAAGAAGCGGGTGGGTACAATGAGCAGTTCTTC
NA,TRBV5-1,TRBJ2-3,NA,16,CASSLYGGGSTDTQYF,TGCGCCAGCAGCTTGTATGGTGGGGGCAGCACAGATACGCAGTATTTT
NA,TRBV3-1/TRBV3-2,TRBJ1-4,NA,15,CASSQDPGTNEKLFF,TGTGCCAGCAGCCAAGACCCAGGGACTAATGAAAAACTGTTTTTT
NA,TRBV7-2,TRBJ1-3,NA,15,CASSPLQGIGNTIYF,TGTGCCAGCAGCCCCCTGCAGGGGATTGGAAACACCATATATTTT
once,TRBV6-5,TRBJ1-2,NA,15,CASSYSDRDGDGYTF,TGTGCCAGCAGTTACTCGGACCGGGACGGAGATGGCTACACCTTC
NA,TRBV27,TRBJ1-2,NA,13,CASSFDRNYGYTF,TGTGCCAGCAGTTTCGACAGAAACTATGGCTACACCTTC
NA,TRBV10-3,TRBJ2-7,NA,12,CATSGTTYEQYF,TGTGCCACTTCCGGGACAACCTACGAGCAGTACTTC